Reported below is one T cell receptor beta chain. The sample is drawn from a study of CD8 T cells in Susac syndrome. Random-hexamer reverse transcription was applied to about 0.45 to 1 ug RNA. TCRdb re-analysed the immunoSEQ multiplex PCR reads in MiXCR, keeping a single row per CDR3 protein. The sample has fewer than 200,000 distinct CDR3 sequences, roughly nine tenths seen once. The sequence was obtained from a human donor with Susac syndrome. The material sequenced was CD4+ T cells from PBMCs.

The CDR3 spells CASSVTQQGAGNTIYF. The CDR3 DNA sequence: TGTGCCAGCAGCGTAACCCAACAGGGGGCTGGAAACACCATATATTTT. The chain joins TRBV9 to TRBJ1-3; TRBD1 matches 8 bases. The CDR3 extends over 16 amino acids. From germline, CDR1 is SGDLS and CDR2 YYNGEE. J gave up 2 bases and V 1 base, and 5 bases lay outside the gene matches.